This TCR beta chain was identified during a study of shared clonotypes between healthy human individuals. The overall study: Per-donor plates numbered three CD4 naive, three CD4 memory, two CD8 naive and one CD8 memory.

Trimming left V 3 bases short and J 5 bases short, with 28 bases between. CDR1 is MGHRA, CDR2 YSYEKL, per germline. The CDR3 is 19 residues long. Memory CD4+ cells were the fraction left after CD45RA+ naive selection. Turning to this clone: What it binds is not known.

Assay: immunoSEQ multiplex PCR; the TCRdb copy retains only in-frame clones and omits some. The table records 650,000 to 750,000 clones, 72% of them present only once. Overall study findings and caveats: Unshared clonotypes carried lower generation probabilities than those common to all four donors.

The V and J genes are TRBV4-1 and TRBJ2-5; D may be TRBD1 or TRBD2 (7 bases each). The clonotype originates from a young woman in good health. Sequenced input: memory CD4+ T cells sorted from blood. As for subset: CD45RA-negative fraction. The CDR3 loop is CASSHTKNRGAGWGETQYF. The CDR3 DNA sequence: TGCGCCAGCAGCCATACGAAAAACAGGGGAGCGGGATGGGGGGAGACCCAGTACTTC.